The 7 T cell receptor beta chains presented below share a single source sample, sequenced in a study of OX40 agonist ivuxolimab in advanced cancers. Libraries were built with the immunoSEQ multiplex PCR assay. TCRdb took this table from immuneACCESS and kept in-frame rearrangements with V and J called. Such tables lack part of the clones; where checked against another copy, unresolved V genes explain under half of the gap, and the rest is unexplained. The sample table records 45,000 to 65,000 clones; roughly 90% of these occur just once. The ten top clones hold roughly 7% of the sample. The sample consisted of CD4+ or CD8+ T cells sorted from blood, taken in a trial of the OX40 agonist ivuxolimab. These receptors were collected from an adult with an advanced solid tumor such as melanoma, head and neck, liver or kidney cancer.

The rearrangement links TRBV25-1 to TRBJ1-2, with D unresolved. The CDR3 spans 14 residues. V was shortened by 2 bases and J by 4 bases, with 11 bases between the two germline ends. Germline V gene data show CDR1 as MGHDK and CDR2 as SYGVNS. The CDR3, as DNA: TGTGCCAGCAGTGAACTGGGATTGGGCTATGGCTACACCTTC. Amino acid sequence: CASSELGLGYGYTF.

This CDR3 is CASSEWRQQAAHQPQHF. DNA of the CDR3: TGTGCCAGCAGTGAATGGCGACAGCAGGCCGCCCATCAGCCCCAGCATTTT. V gene TRBV6-1 combines with J gene TRBJ1-5; tentative D call: TRBD1 (5 bases). CDR3 length: 17 residues. Deletions cut 2 bases from V and 5 bases from J, with 19 bases between. Germline V lookup: CDR1 MNHNS, CDR2 SASEGT.

The chain carries TRBV25-1 and TRBJ1-3; no definite D call. Trimming pared 5 bases from V and 4 bases from J, leaving 6 bases between. This CDR3 region has 12 residues. CDR1 MGHDK and CDR2 SYGVNS come from the germline V gene. The CDR3 is CASSSRGNTIYF. DNA for the CDR3: TGTGCCAGCAGTTCCCGGGGAAACACCATATATTTT.

This chain uses TRBV6-1 with TRBJ1-2; TRBD1 is a possible D gene (5 bases). Germline V gives CDR1 MNHNS, CDR2 SASEGT. Trimming shortened V by 10 bases and J by 0 bases, and 9 bases separated the two germline ends. The CDR3 totals 12 residues. The CDR3 nucleotides are TGTGCCACCAGGGTAGCTAACTATGGCTACACCTTC. Its protein is CATRVANYGYTF.

This clone was seen only a few times. The chain has TRBV7-8 and TRBJ2-1, with D possibly TRBD2 on 6 matching bases. The CDR3 length is 12 residues. The germline gives CDR1 SGHVS, CDR2 FQNEAQ. The V gene lost 1 base and the J gene lost 16 bases, with 14 bases spanning the gap. CDR3 amino acids: CASSLVEGLVFF. DNA for the CDR3: TGTGCCAGCAGCTTAGTCGAGGGACTGGTATTCTTC.

In DNA form, the CDR3 reads TGTGCCAGCAGTTTGGACATTCAGCCCCAGCATTTT. Amino acid sequence: CASSLDIQPQHF. The V and J genes are TRBV28 and TRBJ1-5, with D possibly TRBD1 on 5 matching bases. The germline CDR1 and CDR2 sequences are MDHEN and SYDVKM. The ends were cut back, 3 bases at V and 6 bases at J, with 6 bases in the middle. This CDR3 contains 12 residues.

This chain joins TRBV19 and TRBJ2-1, with D uncertain. Trimming shortened V by 3 bases and J by 10 bases, and 10 bases separated the two germline ends. CDR3 size: 12 residues. CDR1 is LNHDA, CDR2 SQIVND, per germline (reference sequence). This chain's CDR3 is CASSMLGLEQFF. CDR3 bases: TGTGCCAGTAGTATGTTGGGGTTGGAGCAGTTCTTC.